This TCR beta chain was identified during a study of CD8 T cells in Susac syndrome. Concerning this clonotype: What it binds is not known.

Findings and caveats of the study: In Susac syndrome, CD8+ expansion was highest in TEMRA and active disease.

Trimming cost V 2 bases and J 5 bases, with 8 bases left between them. The CDR3 is made up of 13 amino acids. The germline V gene has CDR1 KGHSH and CDR2 LQKENI. With random hexamers, about 0.5 to 1 ug RNA was reverse transcribed. TCRdb recomputed calls from the immunoSEQ multiplex PCR reads with MiXCR, one row per CDR3 protein. The sample has 75,000 to 100,000 distinct CDR3 sequences; approximately 95% are singletons. Material for sequencing was CD8+ T cells from PBMCs. The receptor comes from a human donor with Susac syndrome. This rearrangement joins TRBV18 to TRBJ2-3, with D uncertain. CDR3 nucleotide sequence: TGTGCCAGCTCACCAGGGTGGGAAGATACGCAGTATTTT. Translation gives CASSPGWEDTQYF.